This T cell receptor beta chain was profiled in a study of post-analysis software for immune sequencing data. Study-level information: The study covered relapsing-remitting, secondary progressive and progressive-relapsing courses of multiple sclerosis. Study-level findings and limits: Comparison of patients with controls showed 5 or 6 TRBV segments more frequent in patients, TRBV5-6, TRBV5-1 and TRBV20-1 among them.

This CDR3 region has 15 residues. Trimming took 3 bases from V and 2 from J, leaving 13 bases between them. The germline gives CDR1 SGHNT, CDR2 YYREEE (reference sequence). This clonotype was seen repeatedly, ten times or more. Its cognate antigen is unknown. Incorporated into the TCR beta cDNA libraries were unique molecular identifiers, which served to reduce PCR and sequencing biases. TCRdb processed the PCR reads anew with MiXCR; each CDR3 protein has one entry. The data hold fewer than 850,000 distinct CDR3 sequences, with roughly 29% observed a single time. This sequence was found in a girl aged 5-17 years with multiple sclerosis. The chain employs TRBV5-4 and TRBJ2-3; maybe TRBD1 (6 bases). The sample comprised blood. The CDR3 bases are TGTGCCAGCAGCTCCCCCGGACAGTTCACAGATACGCAGTATTTT. The encoded protein is CASSSPGQFTDTQYF.